Listed below are T cell receptor beta chains from one sample, sequenced in a study of cytomegalovirus exposure and HLA in healthy donors. Clones were sequenced by immunoSEQ multiplex PCR, and TCRdb holds only the in-frame ones, with some missing. This sample's table reports more than 25,000 clones. Sequencing was performed on PBMCs. These receptors were taken from a man aged 30 to 45 in good health and CMV-seronegative. CDR3s include the opening cysteine and the closing phenylalanine or tryptophan. Fields, in order: D gene, J gene, V gene, CDR3 DNA, CDR3 protein. A D gene is named only where the DNA matches it firmly.

d_call: TRBD2; j_call: TRBJ2-7; v_call: TRBV5-1; cdr3_nt: TGCGCCAGCAGCTTGGGCCTGGGTAGCGGGAGTTACGAGCAGTACTTC; cdr3_aa: CASSLGLGSGSYEQYF
d_call: TRBD2; j_call: TRBJ2-7; v_call: TRBV7-2; cdr3_nt: TGTGCCAGCAGCCCAGGGACTAGCGGGGTCTCCTACGAGCAGTACTTC; cdr3_aa: CASSPGTSGVSYEQYF
d_call: TRBD1; j_call: TRBJ1-2; v_call: TRBV27; cdr3_nt: TGTGCCAGCAGTGCTTCGACAGGGGAGAAAAACTATGGCTACACCTTC; cdr3_aa: CASSASTGEKNYGYTF
d_call: -; j_call: TRBJ2-7; v_call: TRBV7-2; cdr3_nt: TGTGCCAGCAGCTCGGGATCAAACCCCGCCTACGAGCAGTACTTC; cdr3_aa: CASSSGSNPAYEQYF
d_call: TRBD1; j_call: TRBJ1-4; v_call: TRBV15; cdr3_nt: TGTGCCACCAGCAGAGATGGACAGGGCGACAGTGAAAAACTGTTTTTT; cdr3_aa: CATSRDGQGDSEKLFF
d_call: TRBD2; j_call: TRBJ2-5; v_call: TRBV19; cdr3_nt: TGTGCCAGTAGTGACGGACTAGGACTTTTAGAGACCCAGTACTTC; cdr3_aa: CASSDGLGLLETQYF
d_call: -; j_call: TRBJ2-7; v_call: TRBV18; cdr3_nt: TGTGCCAGCTCACCAGACAGTACGGGTTACGAGCAGTACTTC; cdr3_aa: CASSPDSTGYEQYF
d_call: TRBD1; j_call: TRBJ2-1; v_call: TRBV5-1; cdr3_nt: TGCGCCAGCAGCTTGACAGGGGAATACAATGAGCAGTTCTTC; cdr3_aa: CASSLTGEYNEQFF
d_call: -; j_call: TRBJ2-2; v_call: TRBV5-1; cdr3_nt: TGCGCCAGCAGCTTGGTTTCGGGATTTGCCGGGGAGCTGTTTTTT; cdr3_aa: CASSLVSGFAGELFF
d_call: -; j_call: TRBJ2-7; v_call: TRBV29-1; cdr3_nt: TGCAGTCATTCCCATGCCCCAATCCACGGCGGGTACGAGCAGTACTTC; cdr3_aa: CSHSHAPIHGGYEQYF
d_call: TRBD1; j_call: TRBJ1-2; v_call: TRBV7-9; cdr3_nt: TGTGCCAGCAGCTTGGGACAGGGGTGGAGCTATGGCTACACCTTC; cdr3_aa: CASSLGQGWSYGYTF
d_call: -; j_call: TRBJ2-7; v_call: TRBV28; cdr3_nt: TGTGCCAGCAGTTTACGTGAGCAGTACTTC; cdr3_aa: CASSLREQYF
d_call: -; j_call: TRBJ1-3; v_call: TRBV9; cdr3_nt: TGTGCCAGCAGCGTAGACGGTCACTCTGGAAACACCATATATTTT; cdr3_aa: CASSVDGHSGNTIYF
d_call: TRBD2; j_call: TRBJ2-7; v_call: TRBV5-1; cdr3_nt: TGCGCCAGCAGCTTAACCGGGACTAGCGTGTACGAGCAGTACTTC; cdr3_aa: CASSLTGTSVYEQYF
d_call: -; j_call: TRBJ2-1; v_call: TRBV29-1; cdr3_nt: TGCAGCGTTGAAGTCACGGCGGGACGGGGTGAGCAGTTCTTC; cdr3_aa: CSVEVTAGRGEQFF
d_call: TRBD2; j_call: TRBJ2-2; v_call: TRBV9; cdr3_nt: TGTGCCAGCAGACCATCTAGCGGGGCCCTTCTCGGGGAGCTGTTTTTT; cdr3_aa: CASRPSSGALLGELFF
d_call: TRBD1; j_call: TRBJ1-1; v_call: TRBV6-1; cdr3_nt: TGTGCCAGCAGTGAGACAGGGTCGCCTGAAGCTTTCTTT; cdr3_aa: CASSETGSPEAFF
d_call: TRBD1; j_call: TRBJ2-7; v_call: TRBV19; cdr3_nt: TGTGCCAGTGGGGGACAGGGGGCCACCCTCTACGAGCAGTACTTC; cdr3_aa: CASGGQGATLYEQYF
d_call: -; j_call: TRBJ2-3; v_call: TRBV4-2; cdr3_nt: TGTGCCAGCAGCCAAGAAACGGGAGTCCAGGGAGATACGCAGTATTTT; cdr3_aa: CASSQETGVQGDTQYF
d_call: -; j_call: TRBJ1-1; v_call: TRBV28; cdr3_nt: TGTGCCAGCATCTCTGTCTACACTGAAGCTTTCTTT; cdr3_aa: CASISVYTEAFF
d_call: -; j_call: TRBJ1-2; v_call: TRBV28; cdr3_nt: TGTGCCAGCAGCCAGTCCTATGGCTACACCTTC; cdr3_aa: CASSQSYGYTF
d_call: -; j_call: TRBJ2-3; v_call: TRBV11-2; cdr3_nt: TGTGCCAGCAGCTTAGGGGCGCTCGTCCCAGATACGCAGTATTTT; cdr3_aa: CASSLGALVPDTQYF
d_call: TRBD1; j_call: TRBJ2-7; v_call: TRBV7-2; cdr3_nt: TGTGCCAGCTCGACCGACAGGGGGGAGGAGCAGTACTTC; cdr3_aa: CASSTDRGEEQYF
d_call: -; j_call: TRBJ2-3; v_call: TRBV19; cdr3_nt: TGTGCCAGTAGTTCCCGATTGGGGGACTTAGCACCAGATACGCAGTATTTT; cdr3_aa: CASSSRLGDLAPDTQYF
d_call: TRBD1; j_call: TRBJ1-6; v_call: TRBV4-2; cdr3_nt: TGTGCCAGCAGCCAAGAAGACAGGGCCCTTCGAACCCTCCACTTT; cdr3_aa: CASSQEDRALRTLHF
d_call: TRBD2; j_call: TRBJ2-1; v_call: TRBV9; cdr3_nt: TGTGCCAGCAGCGTACGTCTAGCGGGAGCGAATGAGCAGTTCTTC; cdr3_aa: CASSVRLAGANEQFF
d_call: -; j_call: TRBJ1-4; v_call: TRBV21-1; cdr3_nt: TGTGCCAGCAGCGCCCAACAGGGGGCGCGGGAAAAACTGTTTTTT; cdr3_aa: CASSAQQGAREKLFF
d_call: -; j_call: TRBJ1-2; v_call: TRBV7-2; cdr3_nt: TGTGCCAGCAGCTTAGCAGGGGAGGACTATGGCTACACCTTC; cdr3_aa: CASSLAGEDYGYTF
d_call: TRBD2; j_call: TRBJ2-7; v_call: TRBV5-1; cdr3_nt: TGCGCCAGCAGCTTCCTAGCGGGGCTCTCCTACGAGCAGTACTTC; cdr3_aa: CASSFLAGLSYEQYF
d_call: -; j_call: TRBJ2-5; v_call: TRBV21-1; cdr3_nt: TGTGCCAGCAGCAAAGCTGGTAGCGGGGGGAAGGAGACCCAGTACTTC; cdr3_aa: CASSKAGSGGKETQYF
d_call: TRBD2; j_call: TRBJ2-5; v_call: TRBV9; cdr3_nt: TGTGCCAGCAGCGTAGGGACTAGCGGGGGGGCGGAGACCCAGTACTTC; cdr3_aa: CASSVGTSGGAETQYF
d_call: TRBD1; j_call: TRBJ1-5; v_call: TRBV6-5; cdr3_nt: TGTGCCAGCAGTCGAAATGCAGGGGGGAATCAGCCCCAGCATTTT; cdr3_aa: CASSRNAGGNQPQHF
d_call: -; j_call: TRBJ2-2; v_call: TRBV7-9; cdr3_nt: TGTGCCAGCAGCTTAGCATCCGGGACGAACACCGGGGAGCTGTTTTTT; cdr3_aa: CASSLASGTNTGELFF
d_call: TRBD2; j_call: TRBJ2-2; v_call: TRBV5-1; cdr3_nt: TGCGCCAGCAGCCCCGGGACTAGCGGGACCGGGGAGCTGTTTTTT; cdr3_aa: CASSPGTSGTGELFF
d_call: -; j_call: TRBJ1-4; v_call: TRBV7-8; cdr3_nt: TGTGCCAGCAGCGCAACCCCCAGGCCGGGGGAAAAACTGTTTTTT; cdr3_aa: CASSATPRPGEKLFF
d_call: TRBD1; j_call: TRBJ1-2; v_call: TRBV2; cdr3_nt: TGTGCCAGCAGAGACAGGGAATTTGGGGGCGGCTACACCTTC; cdr3_aa: CASRDREFGGGYTF
d_call: -; j_call: TRBJ2-1; v_call: TRBV7-9; cdr3_nt: TGTGCCAGCAGCTTATCCGCGAGAAGTGAGCAGTTCTTC; cdr3_aa: CASSLSARSEQFF
d_call: TRBD2; j_call: TRBJ2-5; v_call: TRBV18; cdr3_nt: TGTGCCAGCTCACCGGCGGCTAGCGGGAGAGCGATGGTAGAGACCCAGTACTTC; cdr3_aa: CASSPAASGRAMVETQYF
d_call: -; j_call: TRBJ2-7; v_call: TRBV28; cdr3_nt: TGTGCCAGCATGGCGGCGCCGCCCATCCGCTACGAGCAGTACTTC; cdr3_aa: CASMAAPPIRYEQYF
d_call: -; j_call: TRBJ1-3; v_call: TRBV5-1; cdr3_nt: TGCGCCAGCACGCAAGACAGGAACTCTGGAAACACCATATATTTT; cdr3_aa: CASTQDRNSGNTIYF
d_call: -; j_call: TRBJ1-4; v_call: TRBV6-5; cdr3_nt: TGTGCCAGCAGTTACACACAGGGAGTAGGTGAAAAACTGTTTTTT; cdr3_aa: CASSYTQGVGEKLFF
d_call: -; j_call: TRBJ2-1; v_call: TRBV9; cdr3_nt: TGTGCCAGCAGCGTAGGTGTAGGCTTGAGGGGGGGCCTTTTATCGAATGAGCAGTTCTTC; cdr3_aa: CASSVGVGLRGGLLSNEQFF
d_call: -; j_call: TRBJ1-1; v_call: TRBV18; cdr3_nt: TGTGCCAGCTCACTCAACCGGGAGAACACTGAAGCTTTCTTT; cdr3_aa: CASSLNRENTEAFF
d_call: -; j_call: TRBJ1-6; v_call: TRBV9; cdr3_nt: TGTGCCAGCAGCGTACGATCAGGGAGGGATTCGGCCCTCCACTTT; cdr3_aa: CASSVRSGRDSALHF
d_call: TRBD1; j_call: TRBJ2-5; v_call: TRBV25-1; cdr3_nt: TGTGCCAGCAGTGTGCCAGGGGGTGATAGTTCGTACTTC; cdr3_aa: CASSVPGGDSSYF
d_call: TRBD2; j_call: TRBJ2-1; v_call: TRBV11-2; cdr3_nt: TGTGCCAGCAGCTCTGGACTAGCGGGTCGCCACAATGAGCAGTTCTTC; cdr3_aa: CASSSGLAGRHNEQFF
d_call: -; j_call: TRBJ1-4; v_call: TRBV25-1; cdr3_nt: TGTGCCAGCAGGCCCGGGAGTGAAAAACTGTTTTTT; cdr3_aa: CASRPGSEKLFF
d_call: -; j_call: TRBJ2-5; v_call: TRBV30; cdr3_nt: TGTGCCTGGAGGGACTGGAAAGAGACCCAGTACTTC; cdr3_aa: CAWRDWKETQYF